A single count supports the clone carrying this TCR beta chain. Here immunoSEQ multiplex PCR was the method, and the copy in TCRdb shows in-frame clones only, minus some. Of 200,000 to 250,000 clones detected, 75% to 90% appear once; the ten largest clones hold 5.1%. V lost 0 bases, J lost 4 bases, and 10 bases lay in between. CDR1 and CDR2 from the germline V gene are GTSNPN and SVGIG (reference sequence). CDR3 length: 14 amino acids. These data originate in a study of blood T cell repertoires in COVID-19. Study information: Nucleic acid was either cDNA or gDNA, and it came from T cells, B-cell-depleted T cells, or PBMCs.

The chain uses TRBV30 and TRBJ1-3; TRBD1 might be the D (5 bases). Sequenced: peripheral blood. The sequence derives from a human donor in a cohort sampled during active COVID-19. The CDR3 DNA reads TGTGCCTGGAGTGTACGGGGGTCCGGAAACACCATATATTTT. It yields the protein CAWSVRGSGNTIYF.